These 26 T cell receptor beta chains came from one sample sequenced in a study of blood T cell repertoires in COVID-19 (dated by TCRdb to 2020 to 2022). The library was generated by the immunoSEQ multiplex PCR assay. Entries here come from immuneACCESS through TCRdb and include only in-frame sequences with V and J called. Some clones fail to appear in such tables; in the studies checked, an unresolved V gene covers under half of the shortfall, and the cause of the remainder is unknown. The sample table holds about 140,000 clones, of which around 80% were seen once. Clones ranked in the top ten supply around 13% of the sample. What was sequenced was peripheral blood. The receptors here all came from a man of 80 years or more with acute or convalescent COVID-19.

The chain has TRBV21-1 and TRBJ2-7; no check of the table's D call, TRBD1, against the DNA was made. TRBV21-1 counts as a pseudogene. This CDR3 comprises 14 residues. The CDR3 DNA is TGTGCCAGCAGAGGAGGTTGGGGGCCCCTAGGGCAGTACTTC. Amino acids: CASRGGWGPLGQYF.

This sequence joins TRBV28 and TRBJ1-2, with D perhaps TRBD1 (6 bases). Germline V gene lookup returns CDR1 MDHEN and CDR2 SYDVKM. V lost 8 bases to trimming and J lost 4 bases, with 14 bases between them. This CDR3 contains 13 residues. CDR3 residues: CASQEDSFYGYTF. The CDR3 DNA follows: TGTGCCAGCCAAGAGGACAGTTTCTATGGCTACACCTTC.

Regarding this clone: Compared with germline, one end of the junction differs, possibly owing to a read error. The genes are TRBV6-6 and TRBJ2-7; TRBD2 matches at 8 bases. Germline V gene lookup returns CDR1 MNHNY and CDR2 SVGAGI (reference sequence). This CDR3 is built from 16 residues. CDR3 coding DNA: TGTGCCAGCAGTTACTCAGGGACTAGGGGCTCCTCCGAGCAGTACTTC. Encoded protein: CASSYSGTRGSSEQYF.

This chain links TRBV7-9 with TRBJ1-5; D may be TRBD1 (6 bases). Trimming left V 5 bases short and J 1 base short, with 15 bases between. The germline CDR1 and CDR2 sequences are SEHNR and FQNEAQ (reference sequence). The CDR3 is 16 amino acids. This chain's CDR3 is CASSRDGQSSNQPQHF. As DNA, the CDR3 is TGTGCCAGCAGCCGGGATGGACAGTCAAGCAATCAGCCCCAGCATTTT.

V usage is TRBV3-1 (or the pseudogene TRBV3-2) and J usage is TRBJ2-7; D may be TRBD1 (5 bases). The CDR3 has 12 residues. Germline lookup yields CDR1 LGHDT and CDR2 YNNKEL (reference sequence). V was clipped by 2 bases and J by 7 bases, with 9 bases between them. This CDR3 is CASSQQGSEQYF. The DNA for the CDR3 is TGTGCCAGCAGCCAACAGGGATCGGAGCAGTACTTC.

This rearrangement joins TRBV7-9 to TRBJ1-6; 9 bases match TRBD1. Germline assignment: CDR1 SEHNR and CDR2 FQNEAQ (reference sequence). J was trimmed by 7 bases and V by 5 bases; bases with no gene match: 12. This CDR3 has 17 amino acids. In DNA, the CDR3 is TGTGCCAGCAGCCCACTCGGGGGGGGGACAGGGAATTCACCCCTCCACTTT. The encoded protein is CASSPLGGGTGNSPLHF.

The chain carries TRBV30 and TRBJ2-1, with D perhaps matching TRBD2 (6 bases). Trimming cost V 2 bases and J 7 bases, with 12 bases left between them. There are 13 residues in the CDR3. Germline V gene sequence: CDR1 GTSNPN, CDR2 SVGIG (reference sequence). Written as DNA, the CDR3 is TGTGCCTGGAGTCGGGGACTTGAAAATGAGCAGTTCTTC. Its translation: CAWSRGLENEQFF.

In this sample, this clone turned up a few times. The chain is built from TRBV18 and TRBJ1-4; D gene uncertain. V shed 10 bases and J shed 0 bases, with 9 bases lying between them. This CDR3 contains 13 residues. CDR1 and CDR2 (germline): KGHSH, LQKENI. For the CDR3, the DNA is TGTGCCACCAAACGGGCAACTAATGAAAAACTGTTTTTT. Translation: CATKRATNEKLFF.

J is TRBJ2-2 and V is TRBV15; 8 bases fit TRBD1. Germline values: CDR1 LNHNV, CDR2 YYDKDF (reference sequence). The CDR3 extends over 14 amino acids. The trim removed 5 bases at V and 7 bases at J, leaving 6 bases unmatched. The chain's CDR3 is CATSPTGGDGELFF. CDR3 nucleotide sequence: TGTGCCACCAGCCCCACAGGGGGTGACGGGGAGCTGTTTTTT.

The chain employs TRBV6-1 and TRBJ1-5, with TRBD1 matching 7 bases. The CDR3 contains 18 residues. V shed 1 base and J 3 bases; nucleotides not matched to a gene: 12. Germline V gene sequence: CDR1 MNHNS, CDR2 SASEGT. CDR3 loop: CASSEGGGGWALNQPQHF. The CDR3 DNA reads as TGTGCCAGCAGTGAAGGTGGAGGGGGCTGGGCGCTCAATCAGCCCCAGCATTTT.

The chain joins TRBV28 to TRBJ1-3; D may be TRBD1 (6 bases). Germline lookup yields CDR1 MDHEN and CDR2 SYDVKM. The germline V and J ends were trimmed by 0 bases and 6 bases, with 9 bases remaining between them. The CDR3 consists of 14 residues. This CDR3 is CASSLWGAENTIYF. The CDR3 DNA reads TGTGCCAGCAGTTTATGGGGGGCGGAAAACACCATATATTTT.

The chain carries TRBV9 and TRBJ2-3; TRBD1 might be the D (6 bases). The CDR3 covers 15 residues. Germline lookup yields CDR1 SGDLS and CDR2 YYNGEE. The ends were cut back, 3 bases at V and 4 bases at J, with 15 bases in the middle. CDR3 DNA sequence: TGTGCCAGCAGCGGGGACCCGGACAGTCCAGATACGCAGTATTTT. Translated: CASSGDPDSPDTQYF.

J is TRBJ2-1 and V is TRBV9; D is unresolved. CDR3 length: 14 amino acids. CDR1 is SGDLS, CDR2 YYNGEE, per germline. V lost 4 bases and J 4 bases, leaving 12 bases between the germline ends. The CDR3 region is CASSPSGGYNEQFF. The CDR3 DNA is TGTGCCAGCAGCCCTAGTGGTGGTTACAATGAGCAGTTCTTC. The complete variable domain, with remaining parts taken from reference TRBV9 and TRBJ2-1, reads DSGVTQTPKHLITATGQRVTLRCSPRSGDLSVYWYQQSLDQGLQFLIQYYNGEERAKGNILERFSAQQFPDLHSELNLSSLELGDSALYFCASSPSGGYNEQFFGPGTRLTVL.

This sequence joins TRBV19 and TRBJ2-1; TRBD2 agrees at 8 bases. The CDR3 runs to 16 residues. Germline V lookup: CDR1 LNHDA, CDR2 SQIVND (reference sequence). Trimming at V came to 5 bases and at J to 5 bases, leaving 11 bases not matched to a gene. The CDR3 bases are TGTGCCAGTAGTCGCACCGGGGGGGCGTATGACAATGAGCAGTTCTTC. It yields the protein CASSRTGGAYDNEQFF.

A note on this clone: Mismatch with germline at one junction end may stem from a read error. The rearrangement uses TRBV10-3 and TRBJ1-5, with D tentatively TRBD1 (6 bases). Germline V gene lookup returns CDR1 ENHRY and CDR2 SYGVKD. The CDR3 runs 15 residues. CDR3 DNA sequence: TGTGCCATCAGTGATCTCGGCAGGGACAATCGGCCCCAGCATTTT. This codes for CAISDLGRDNRPQHF.

The rearrangement links TRBV4-1 to TRBJ1-1, with a weak D call TRBD1 (6 bases). The CDR3 contains 17 residues. The germline V gene encodes CDR1 MGHRA and CDR2 YSYEKL. V gave up 0 bases and J gave up 3 bases, with 17 bases separating them. This chain's CDR3 is CASSQDRGGYQYTEAFF. In DNA form, the CDR3 reads TGCGCCAGCAGCCAAGATCGGGGGGGCTATCAGTACACTGAAGCTTTCTTT.

The rearrangement uses TRBV16 and TRBJ1-1, with unresolved D. This CDR3 region has 13 residues. From germline, CDR1 is KGHSY and CDR2 FQNENV. The V and J ends lost 4 bases and 1 base respectively, with 7 bases between them. The CDR3 region has the DNA TGTGCCAGCAGCCCGCGTCCGAACACTGAAGCTTTCTTT. Residues: CASSPRPNTEAFF.

This clone was detected only a few times. This chain connects TRBV25-1 to TRBJ2-1; the match to TRBD2 covers 10 bases. V lost 7 bases and J lost 7; bases outside the gene matches: 10. This CDR3 has 15 amino acids. Germline CDR1 and CDR2: MGHDK and SYGVNS. CDR3 coding DNA: TGTGCCAGCATTCGAAGCGGGGGGGCCAGTAATGAGCAGTTCTTC. Its protein is CASIRSGGASNEQFF. Full variable domain (outside the CDR3, taken from reference TRBV25-1 and TRBJ2-1): EADIYQTPRYLVIGTGKKITLECSQTMGHDKMYWYQQDPGMELHLIHYSYGVNSTEKGDLSSESTVSRIRTEHFPLTLESARPSHTSQYLCASIRSGGASNEQFFGPGTRLTVL.

This chain joins TRBV29-1 and TRBJ2-7, with D maybe TRBD1 (6 bases). V lost 3 bases and J lost 2, with 14 bases in between. This CDR3 region has 14 residues. Germline CDR1 and CDR2: SQVTM and ANQGSEA. As DNA, the CDR3 is TGCAGCGTTGAGTTGGACAGCCGACCCTACGAGCAGTACTTC. It is translated as CSVELDSRPYEQYF.

In its sample, this clone was seen a few times. This chain joins TRBV27 and TRBJ2-5; TRBD2 matches at 10 bases. V trimming: 3 bases; J trimming: 5 bases; junction bases outside the gene matches: 6. Germline lookup yields CDR1 MNHEY and CDR2 SMNVEV (reference sequence). The CDR3 runs 15 residues. The CDR3 protein is CASSLQAGGLETQYF. The CDR3 DNA reads as TGTGCCAGCAGTTTGCAAGCGGGGGGGCTGGAGACCCAGTACTTC.

This clone was counted ten times or more. V usage is TRBV6-1 and J usage is TRBJ2-7, with TRBD1 matching 7 bases. V was pared by 1 base and J by 1 base, with 1 base of the junction left unmatched. CDR3 length equals 14 residues. Germline V gene data show CDR1 as MNHNS and CDR2 as SASEGT. CDR3 DNA: TGTGCCAGCAGTGAAGGGGACAGTTCCTACGAGCAGTACTTC. Residues: CASSEGDSSYEQYF.

The chain has TRBV7-2 and TRBJ1-1, with TRBD1 identical over 10 bases. The CDR3 loop spans 13 amino acids. The germline CDR1 and CDR2 sequences are SGHTA and FQGNSA. After removal of 0 bases from V and 11 bases from J, the junction contained 3 bases not matched to a gene. CDR3 DNA: TGTGCCAGCAGCTTAGCGGGACAGGGGCTTGCTTTCTTT. Its translation is CASSLAGQGLAFF. Looking up the rest from reference TRBV7-2 and TRBJ1-1 gives the full variable domain: GAGVSQSPSNKVTEKGKDVELRCDPISGHTALYWYRQSLGQGLEFLIYFQGNSAPDKSGLPSDRFSAERTGGSVSTLTIQRTQQEDSAVYLCASSLAGQGLAFFGQGTRLTVV.

This chain links TRBV4-2 with TRBJ2-6; 9 bases match TRBD1. Germline lookup yields CDR1 LGHNA and CDR2 YNFKEQ. With V trimmed by 4 bases and J by 2 bases, 12 bases remained unmatched. The CDR3 spans 19 residues. The CDR3 reads CASSPIGTGGLPGANVLTF. CDR3 bases: TGTGCCAGCAGCCCGATCGGCACAGGGGGCTTGCCTGGGGCCAACGTCCTGACTTTC.

This clone has a handful of counts. The rearrangement uses TRBV5-1 and TRBJ1-1; 9 bases are a match to TRBD1. Trimming removed 0 bases from V and 6 bases from J; junction bases left unmatched: 6. This CDR3 contains 15 residues. Germline loops: CDR1 SGHRS, CDR2 YFSETQ. DNA of the CDR3: TGCGCCAGCAGCTTGGACCCCGGGACAGGGTCTGAAGCTTTCTTT. Its protein product is CASSLDPGTGSEAFF. Full variable domain (rest looked up from reference TRBV5-1 and TRBJ1-1): KAGVTQTPRYLIKTRGQQVTLSCSPISGHRSVSWYQQTPGQGLQFLFEYFSETQRNKGNFPGRFSGRQFSNSRSEMNVSTLELGDSALYLCASSLDPGTGSEAFFGQGTRLTVV.

This clone appeared a few times. This chain links TRBV2 with TRBJ2-7; possible D gene TRBD2, 7 bases. The V end was cut by 7 bases, the J end by 6 bases, with 19 bases between. The CDR3 runs 14 residues. Germline lookup yields CDR1 SNHLY and CDR2 FYNNEI. CDR3 sequence (DNA): TGTGCCAGCATGGCCCCCCGGGGGGCTGGCGAGCAGTACTTC. Translated: CASMAPRGAGEQYF. The variable domain in full, with the rest retrieved from reference TRBV2 and TRBJ2-7, is EPEVTQTPSHQVTQMGQEVILRCVPISNHLYFYWYRQILGQKVEFLVSFYNNEISEKSEIFDDQFSVERPDGSNFTLKIRSTKLEDSAMYFCASMAPRGAGEQYFGPGTRLTVT.

V usage is TRBV3-1 (or the pseudogene TRBV3-2) and J usage is TRBJ1-1; 7 nucleotides match TRBD1. Germline lookup yields CDR1 LGHDT and CDR2 YNNKEL (reference sequence). The ends lost 3 bases at V and 0 bases at J; junction bases unmatched: 4. The CDR3 length is 15 residues. CDR3 sequence: CASSQTGSMNTEAFF. CDR3 sequence (DNA): TGTGCCAGCAGCCAGACAGGGAGCATGAACACTGAAGCTTTCTTT.